A selection of T cell receptor beta chains follows, all from one sample in a study of blood T cell repertoires in COVID-19. Libraries were prepared by immunoSEQ multiplex PCR; TCRdb keeps only in-frame clonotypes and omits some of them. The data show just over 650,000 clones, 75% to 90% seen once. The sequencing input was peripheral blood. The receptors originated from a woman aged 18-29 years with acute or convalescent COVID-19. Both conserved end residues are part of each CDR3. The D gene is left open where the match is weak. Clone size, where shown, is once, few, many, or a class for clones that have expanded.

CDR3: CASSPGTYPLRGGYTF; DNA: TGTGCCAGCAGTCCGGGGACATATCCCCTTAGGGGGGGCTACACCTTC; size: -; D: -; J: TRBJ1-2; V: TRBV7-9
CDR3: CATSVVGRGEQFF; DNA: TGTGCCACCAGTGTGGTGGGGCGAGGTGAGCAGTTCTTC; size: -; D: -; J: TRBJ2-1; V: TRBV24-1
CDR3: CASSTDRGIADNSPLHF; DNA: TGCGCCAGCAGCACAGACAGGGGAATCGCAGATAATTCACCCCTCCACTTT; size: -; D: TRBD1; J: TRBJ1-6; V: TRBV5-1
CDR3: CASRGLAGGRNTGELFF; DNA: TGTGCCAGCAGGGGACTAGCGGGGGGCCGGAACACCGGGGAGCTGTTTTTT; size: -; D: TRBD2; J: TRBJ2-2; V: TRBV2
CDR3: CASGIDSNQPQHF; DNA: TGCGCCAGTGGTATAGATAGCAATCAGCCCCAGCATTTT; size: -; D: -; J: TRBJ1-5; V: TRBV5-1
CDR3: CAIWGRAYGYTF; DNA: TGTGCCATCTGGGGCAGAGCCTATGGCTACACCTTC; size: -; D: -; J: TRBJ1-2; V: TRBV10-3
CDR3: CASSHGTAHTDTQYF; DNA: TGCGCCAGCAGTCATGGGACAGCCCACACAGATACGCAGTATTTT; size: -; D: TRBD1; J: TRBJ2-3; V: TRBV23-1
CDR3: CASILQGGQAEAFF; DNA: TGTGCCAGCATCCTACAGGGCGGACAGGCAGAAGCTTTCTTT; size: -; D: TRBD1; J: TRBJ1-1; V: TRBV11-2
CDR3: CASSIRGRWNYGYTF; DNA: TGTGCCAGTAGTATCCGGGGGAGGTGGAACTATGGCTACACCTTC; size: -; D: -; J: TRBJ1-2; V: TRBV19
CDR3: CASSVTGWIDEQFF; DNA: TGTGCCAGCAGCGTGACAGGGTGGATTGATGAGCAGTTCTTC; size: -; D: TRBD1; J: TRBJ2-1; V: TRBV9
CDR3: CAWSVFRQTGTEAFF; DNA: TGTGCCTGGAGTGTGTTCCGGCAAACGGGCACTGAAGCTTTCTTT; size: -; D: -; J: TRBJ1-1; V: TRBV30
CDR3: CASSLGAGERNTEAFF; DNA: TGTGCCAGCAGCTTAGGGGCAGGGGAACGGAACACTGAAGCTTTCTTT; size: -; D: -; J: TRBJ1-1; V: TRBV7-8
CDR3: CASSPQGGGRYGYTF; DNA: TGTGCCAGTAGTCCCCAAGGGGGGGGACGATATGGCTACACCTTC; size: once; D: -; J: TRBJ1-2; V: TRBV19
CDR3: CASQWTGGENTEAFF; DNA: TGTGCCAGCCAGTGGACAGGGGGCGAGAACACTGAAGCTTTCTTT; size: -; D: TRBD1; J: TRBJ1-1; V: TRBV18
CDR3: CASKIGQGGDQPQHF; DNA: TGTGCCAGCAAAATCGGACAGGGAGGAGATCAGCCCCAGCATTTT; size: -; D: TRBD1; J: TRBJ1-5; V: TRBV6-5
CDR3: CASSQEPTGSGYTF; DNA: TGTGCCAGCAGCCAAGAGCCCACAGGGAGCGGCTACACCTTC; size: -; D: -; J: TRBJ1-2; V: TRBV4-2
CDR3: CASSLASGAQETQYF; DNA: TGTGCCAGCAGCTTAGCTAGCGGGGCCCAAGAGACCCAGTACTTC; size: -; D: TRBD2; J: TRBJ2-5; V: TRBV7-3
CDR3: CASSYGPEPYEQYF; DNA: TGTGCCAGCAGTTACGGGCCAGAACCCTACGAGCAGTACTTC; size: -; D: -; J: TRBJ2-7; V: TRBV6-5
CDR3: CASSPTTSSEQYF; DNA: TGTGCCAGCTCACCAACGACTAGCTCCGAGCAGTACTTC; size: -; D: TRBD2; J: TRBJ2-7; V: TRBV18
CDR3: CATSEGTGGVDGYTF; DNA: TGTGCCACCAGTGAGGGGACAGGGGGCGTTGATGGCTACACCTTC; size: -; D: TRBD1; J: TRBJ1-2; V: TRBV24-1
CDR3: CATSDFQRGDIDTQYF; DNA: TGTGCCACCAGTGATTTCCAGCGGGGGGATATAGATACGCAGTATTTT; size: -; D: TRBD2; J: TRBJ2-3; V: TRBV24-1
CDR3: CASSLEHGYTF; DNA: TGTGCCAGCAGCTTAGAGCATGGCTACACCTTC; size: -; D: -; J: TRBJ1-2; V: TRBV7-9
CDR3: CAWSVRGGQPQHF; DNA: TGTGCCTGGAGTGTACGGGGGGGGCAGCCCCAGCATTTT; size: few; D: -; J: TRBJ1-5; V: TRBV30
CDR3: CASSPDRDYGYTF; DNA: TGTGCCAGCTCACCTGACAGGGACTATGGCTACACCTTC; size: -; D: TRBD1; J: TRBJ1-2; V: TRBV18
CDR3: CASSPTGTERYGYTF; DNA: TGTGCCAGCAGCCCCACGGGGACAGAAAGATATGGCTACACCTTC; size: -; D: TRBD1; J: TRBJ1-2; V: TRBV9
CDR3: CASSEWGGAEAFF; DNA: TGTGCCAGCAGTGAATGGGGAGGGGCTGAAGCTTTCTTT; size: -; D: -; J: TRBJ1-1; V: TRBV25-1
CDR3: CASSPARGADTQYF; DNA: TGTGCCAGCTCACCAGCCAGGGGGGCAGATACGCAGTATTTT; size: -; D: -; J: TRBJ2-3; V: TRBV18
CDR3: CASSVDRHTEAFF; DNA: TGTGCCAGCAGCGTAGACAGACACACTGAAGCTTTCTTT; size: few; D: -; J: TRBJ1-1; V: TRBV5-4
CDR3: CSLSGTFRGGELFF; DNA: TGCAGCCTTTCGGGGACATTTAGGGGCGGGGAGCTGTTTTTT; size: -; D: -; J: TRBJ2-2; V: TRBV29-1
CDR3: CSVRTGDNSPLHF; DNA: TGCAGCGTCAGGACAGGTGATAATTCACCCCTCCACTTT; size: -; D: TRBD1; J: TRBJ1-6; V: TRBV29-1
CDR3: CASSPLSGNTIYF; DNA: TGTGCCAGCAGTCCCTTGTCCGGAAACACCATATATTTT; size: few; D: -; J: TRBJ1-3; V: TRBV3-1/TRBV3-2
CDR3: CSASSVTDTQYF; DNA: TGCAGCGCCTCCTCGGTCACAGATACGCAGTATTTT; size: -; D: -; J: TRBJ2-3; V: TRBV29-1
CDR3: CASSDQGLAKNIQYF; DNA: TGTGCCAGCAGTGACCAGGGGCTAGCCAAAAACATTCAGTACTTC; size: -; D: -; J: TRBJ2-4; V: TRBV2
CDR3: CSVEVGGEGYGYTF; DNA: TGCAGCGTTGAAGTGGGTGGTGAGGGTTATGGCTACACCTTC; size: -; D: -; J: TRBJ1-2; V: TRBV29-1
CDR3: CASGLTGTDQETQYF; DNA: TGTGCCAGCGGACTGACAGGGACCGACCAAGAGACCCAGTACTTC; size: -; D: TRBD1; J: TRBJ2-5; V: TRBV2
CDR3: CASMRQGESPLHF; DNA: TGTGCCAGTATGAGGCAGGGGGAGTCACCCCTCCACTTT; size: -; D: TRBD1; J: TRBJ1-6; V: TRBV19
CDR3: CASTHTDGNYGYTF; DNA: TGTGCCAGCACCCATACAGACGGTAACTATGGCTACACCTTC; size: -; D: -; J: TRBJ1-2; V: TRBV9
CDR3: CASSVVGTGEETQYF; DNA: TGTGCCAGCAGCGTAGTAGGGACAGGGGAAGAGACCCAGTACTTC; size: once; D: TRBD1; J: TRBJ2-5; V: TRBV9
CDR3: CASRKQTGNYGYTF; DNA: TGTGCCAGCCGAAAACAGACAGGAAACTATGGCTACACCTTC; size: -; D: -; J: TRBJ1-2; V: TRBV6-5
CDR3: CAISSTSDEQYF; DNA: TGTGCCATCAGTTCGACTAGTGACGAGCAGTACTTC; size: -; D: -; J: TRBJ2-7; V: TRBV10-3
CDR3: CASSFVAGPNEKLFF; DNA: TGCGCCAGCAGCTTCGTGGCAGGCCCTAATGAAAAACTGTTTTTT; size: -; D: -; J: TRBJ1-4; V: TRBV5-1
CDR3: CAISVGGDAETQYF; DNA: TGTGCCATCAGTGTGGGGGGGGACGCGGAGACCCAGTACTTC; size: -; D: TRBD2; J: TRBJ2-5; V: TRBV10-3
CDR3: CATRGLAGGQETQYF; DNA: TGTGCCACCAGGGGACTAGCGGGGGGGCAAGAGACCCAGTACTTC; size: -; D: TRBD2; J: TRBJ2-5; V: TRBV10-3
CDR3: CASSSGERGYTF; DNA: TGTGCCAGTAGTTCCGGAGAGAGAGGCTACACCTTC; size: -; D: -; J: TRBJ1-2; V: TRBV19
CDR3: CASSSLIQGETNEKLFF; DNA: TGTGCCAGCAGTTCCCTTATACAGGGGGAGACTAATGAAAAACTGTTTTTT; size: -; D: TRBD1; J: TRBJ1-4; V: TRBV28